Shown below are 5 T cell receptor beta chains from a single sample sequenced in a study of T cell responses to AZD1222 COVID-19 vaccine. Using immunoSEQ multiplex PCR, the repertoire was profiled, and TCRdb retains in-frame clones only, with some absent. This table holds about 170,000 clones, around 89% found once. The sequenced sample was peripheral blood, obtained 28 days after the second dose of the MenACWY control vaccine. These receptors were taken from an adult who received the MenACWY meningococcal vaccine as a control.

The genes are TRBV7-2 and TRBJ2-5, with 7 bases that match TRBD1. The junction had 4 bases not matched to a gene; V was cut back by 5 bases and J by 1 base. The CDR3 runs 14 residues. The germline V gene encodes CDR1 SGHTA and CDR2 FQGNSA. The CDR3 DNA is TGTGCCAGCAGCCCAGGGACAGTCCAAGAGACCCAGTACTTC. Protein sequence: CASSPGTVQETQYF.

Only one count was recorded for this clone. The V call is TRBV30, the J call TRBJ1-1, with 11 bases identical to TRBD1. V gave up 5 bases and J gave up 3 bases; unmatched junction bases: 8. Germline assignment: CDR1 GTSNPN and CDR2 SVGIG (reference sequence). The CDR3 loop spans 15 amino acids. CDR3 in DNA: TGTGCCTGGGAAGGACAGGGGGCGAGGGACACTGAAGCTTTCTTT. Translating it yields CAWEGQGARDTEAFF.

The sample holds one count of this clone. This chain uses TRBV24-1 with TRBJ2-2, with no clear D. The CDR3 has 12 amino acids. The germline gives CDR1 KGHDR, CDR2 SFDVKD. V lost 0 bases to trimming and J lost 12 bases, with 7 bases between them. Written as DNA, the CDR3 is TGTGCCACCAGTGATTTGGCAGGCCAGCTGTTTTTT. It translates to CATSDLAGQLFF.

The chain carries TRBV6-5 and TRBJ2-7; D gene ambiguous. This CDR3 spans 14 amino acids. Germline CDR1 reads MNHEY; CDR2 reads SVGAGI. Trimming pared 2 bases from V and 1 base from J, leaving 9 bases between. The chain's CDR3 is CASSYKGSSYEQYF. The CDR3 DNA reads as TGTGCCAGCAGTTACAAGGGCAGTTCCTACGAGCAGTACTTC.

This clone was recorded once. The V gene is TRBV6-5, the J gene TRBJ1-1; a possible D gene is TRBD1 (5 bases). Trimming removed 4 bases from V and 4 bases from J, with 13 bases in between. Germline V gives CDR1 MNHEY, CDR2 SVGAGI. This CDR3 spans 14 amino acids. The CDR3 region has the DNA TGTGCCAGCAGTTTCCCGGGACCGGGCACTGAAGCTTTCTTT. This encodes CASSFPGPGTEAFF.